The present TCR beta chain was sequenced within a study of OX40 agonist ivuxolimab in advanced cancers. Sequencing was performed with immunoSEQ multiplex PCR; in TCRdb, only in-frame clones are kept and a portion is missing. This sample yields around 51,000 clones, of which about 88% are seen a single time; 3.6% belongs to the top ten. The germline CDR1 and CDR2 sequences are WNHNN and SYGVQD (reference sequence). The V gene end was trimmed by 0 bases and the J gene end by 7 bases; junction bases not matched to a gene: 7. This CDR3 region has 16 residues. This specimen was CD4+ or CD8+ T cells sorted from blood, taken in a trial of the OX40 agonist ivuxolimab. The TCR was taken from an adult with an advanced solid tumor such as melanoma, head and neck, liver or kidney cancer. J is TRBJ2-2 and V is TRBV10-1; 8 nucleotides line up with TRBD1. The DNA of the CDR3 is TGCGCCAGCAGTGAGTCCGGACAGGGTATATACGGGGAGCTGTTTTTT. The encoded protein is CASSESGQGIYGELFF.